This T cell receptor (beta chain) was identified in a study of liver allograft versus peripheral blood T cells. Whole-study context: Transplanted livers held T cell receptor repertoires, and these were compared with repertoires in recipients' peripheral blood. Study-wide points: Repertoires of T cell receptors that resided inside liver allografts reportedly differed from those in peripheral blood.

In TCRdb, the reads were re-called with MiXCR into one record per CDR3 protein. This sample has fewer than 6,500 distinct CDR3 sequences, with less than 20% found just once. By sample share, this clonotype is medium-sized. As yet, its antigen is unknown. The length of the CDR3 is 15 residues. Trimming took 4 bases from V and 2 from J; bases not matched to a gene: 8. Germline CDR1 reads PRHDT; CDR2 reads FYEKMQ (reference sequence). The clonotype originates from a human patient who had a liver transplant. A subset of T cells may come from the graft donor. The chain employs TRBV13 and TRBJ2-7, with 7 positions matching TRBD1. Written as DNA, the CDR3 is TGTGCCAGCAGCTCCTCAGGGACAGCAACCTACGAGCAGTACTTC. Translated: CASSSSGTATYEQYF.